This T cell receptor (beta chain) emerged from a study of cytomegalovirus exposure and HLA in healthy donors. Trimming took 6 bases from V and 0 from J, leaving 15 bases between them. Germline V gene sequence: CDR1 MNHEY, CDR2 SMNVEV (reference sequence). CDR3 length: 16 residues. The PCR used 60 Vbeta and 13 Jbeta primers. TCRdb's copy holds only in-frame clones and misses some; the assay was immunoSEQ multiplex PCR. The table records approximately 110,000 clones, 60% to 85% of them present only once. This clonotype was sampled from a male donor in good health and CMV-seronegative. The genes are TRBV27 and TRBJ2-1, with D tentatively TRBD2 (5 bases). The source material was PBMCs. The CDR3 nucleotides are TGTGCCAGCAGATACGAGGGCCTAAGCTCCTACAATGAGCAGTTCTTC. It encodes CASRYEGLSSYNEQFF.